The clone carrying this T cell receptor (beta chain) was detected once. As yet, its antigen is unknown. These data originate in a study of shared clonotypes between healthy human individuals. Study-wide results and caveats: Naive CD4 clonotypes overlapped across a few donors at roughly 5%. Sequencing depth was expected to influence donor clonotype sharing.

This was a deep-level run. How the authors handled the data: Filtering differed, since immunoSEQ gave only junction sequences and no quality scores. Measured with immunoSEQ multiplex PCR; TCRdb has only the in-frame clones, and not every one. That table gives V, J and clone size, and the DNA gave D and trimming. Of around 700,000 clones in the sample, approximately 90% were seen once. CDR1 is SEHNR and CDR2 is FQNEAQ in the germline V gene (reference sequence). The CDR3 is 14 residues long. V trimming: 4 bases; J trimming: 4 bases; junction bases outside the gene matches: 6. The naive CD8 population came from CD45RO-negative cells selected for CCR7, without terminally differentiated effector memory CD45RA+ cells.

The origin of this receptor is a man between 25 and 39 years old in good health. The chain recombines TRBV7-9 with TRBJ2-7, with TRBD1 matching 8 bases. Sequences were obtained from naive CD8+ T cells sorted from blood. The chain's CDR3 is CASSSPDRVYEQYF. The CDR3 DNA sequence: TGTGCCAGCAGCTCACCGGACAGGGTGTACGAGCAGTACTTC.